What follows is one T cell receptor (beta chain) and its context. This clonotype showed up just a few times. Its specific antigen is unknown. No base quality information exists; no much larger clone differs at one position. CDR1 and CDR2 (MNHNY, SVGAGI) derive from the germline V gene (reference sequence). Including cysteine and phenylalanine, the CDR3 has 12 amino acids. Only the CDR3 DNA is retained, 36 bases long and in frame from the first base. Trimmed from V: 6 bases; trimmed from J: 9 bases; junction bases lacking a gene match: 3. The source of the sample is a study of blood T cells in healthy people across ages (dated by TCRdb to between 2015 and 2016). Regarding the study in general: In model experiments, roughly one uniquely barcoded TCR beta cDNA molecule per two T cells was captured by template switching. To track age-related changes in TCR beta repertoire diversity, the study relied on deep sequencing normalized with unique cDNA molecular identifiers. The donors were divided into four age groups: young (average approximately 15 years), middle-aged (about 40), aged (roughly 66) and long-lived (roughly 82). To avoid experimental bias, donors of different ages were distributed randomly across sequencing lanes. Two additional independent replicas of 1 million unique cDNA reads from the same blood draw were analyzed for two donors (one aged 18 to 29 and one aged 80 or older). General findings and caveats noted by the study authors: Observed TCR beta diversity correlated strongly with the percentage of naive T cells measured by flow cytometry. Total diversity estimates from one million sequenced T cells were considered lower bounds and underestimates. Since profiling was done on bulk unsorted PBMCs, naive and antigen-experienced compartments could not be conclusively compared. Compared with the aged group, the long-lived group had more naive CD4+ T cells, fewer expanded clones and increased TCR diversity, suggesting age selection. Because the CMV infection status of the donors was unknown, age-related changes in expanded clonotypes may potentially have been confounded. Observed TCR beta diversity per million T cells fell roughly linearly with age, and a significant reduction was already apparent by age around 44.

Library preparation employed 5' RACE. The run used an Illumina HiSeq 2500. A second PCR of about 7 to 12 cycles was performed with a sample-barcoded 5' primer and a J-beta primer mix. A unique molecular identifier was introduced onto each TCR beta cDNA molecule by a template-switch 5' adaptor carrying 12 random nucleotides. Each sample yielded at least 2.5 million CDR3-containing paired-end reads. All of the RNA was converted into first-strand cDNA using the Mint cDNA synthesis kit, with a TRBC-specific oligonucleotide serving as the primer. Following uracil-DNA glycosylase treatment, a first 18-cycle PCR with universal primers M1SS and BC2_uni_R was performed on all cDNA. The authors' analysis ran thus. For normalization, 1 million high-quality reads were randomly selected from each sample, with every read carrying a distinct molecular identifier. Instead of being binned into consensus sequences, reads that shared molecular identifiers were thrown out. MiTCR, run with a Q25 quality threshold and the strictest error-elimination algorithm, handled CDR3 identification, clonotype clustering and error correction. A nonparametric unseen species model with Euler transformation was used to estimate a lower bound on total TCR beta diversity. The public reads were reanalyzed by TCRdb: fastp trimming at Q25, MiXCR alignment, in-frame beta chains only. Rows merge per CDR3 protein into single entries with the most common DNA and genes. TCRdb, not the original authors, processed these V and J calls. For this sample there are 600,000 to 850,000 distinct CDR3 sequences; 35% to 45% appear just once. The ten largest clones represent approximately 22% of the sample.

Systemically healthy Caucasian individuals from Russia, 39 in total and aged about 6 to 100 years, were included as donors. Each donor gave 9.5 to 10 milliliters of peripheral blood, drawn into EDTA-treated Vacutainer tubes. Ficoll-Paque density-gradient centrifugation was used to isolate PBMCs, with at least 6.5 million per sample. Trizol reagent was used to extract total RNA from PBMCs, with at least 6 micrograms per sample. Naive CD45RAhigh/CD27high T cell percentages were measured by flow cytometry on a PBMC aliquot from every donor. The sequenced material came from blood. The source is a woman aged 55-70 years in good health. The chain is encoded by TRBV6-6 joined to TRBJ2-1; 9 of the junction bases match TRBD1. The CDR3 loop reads CASSQTGGEQFF. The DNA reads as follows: TGTGCCAGCAGCCAGACAGGGGGTGAGCAGTTCTTC.